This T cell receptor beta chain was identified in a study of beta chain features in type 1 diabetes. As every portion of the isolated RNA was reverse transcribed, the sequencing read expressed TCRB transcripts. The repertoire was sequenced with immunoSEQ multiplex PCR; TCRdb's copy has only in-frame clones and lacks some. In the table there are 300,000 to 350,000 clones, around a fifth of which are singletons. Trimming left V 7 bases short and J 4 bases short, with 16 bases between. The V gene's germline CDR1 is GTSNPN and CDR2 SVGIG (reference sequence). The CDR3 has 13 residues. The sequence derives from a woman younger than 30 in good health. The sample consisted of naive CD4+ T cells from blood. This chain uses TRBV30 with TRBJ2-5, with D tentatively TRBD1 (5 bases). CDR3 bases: TGTGCCTCCGACCAGGGTACCCGAGAGACCCAGTACTTC. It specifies CASDQGTRETQYF.